One sample yielded the 23 T cell receptor beta chains listed below, sequenced in a study of blood T cell repertoires in COVID-19. TCRdb's table, derived via immunoSEQ multiplex PCR, lists solely in-frame clones and lacks some. This sample has roughly 240,000 clones, with about 86% found just once. Sequences were obtained from peripheral blood. The receptor source for this set is a woman in her twenties or thirties who had recovered from COVID-19.

The chain is built from TRBV5-4 and TRBJ2-1, with 12 bases that match TRBD2. J gave up 9 bases and V 4 bases, and 8 bases lay outside the gene matches. The germline CDR1 and CDR2 sequences are SGHNT and YYREEE (reference sequence). The CDR3 is made up of 15 amino acids. The CDR3, as DNA: TGTGCCAGCAGCCTGGCTAGCGGGGGGGCTGTTGAGCAGTTCTTC. It yields the protein CASSLASGGAVEQFF.

V and J are TRBV19 and TRBJ2-3; no clear D gene. The V and J ends lost 5 bases and 5 bases respectively, with 11 bases between them. CDR1 LNHDA and CDR2 SQIVND come from the germline V gene (reference sequence). The CDR3 totals 13 residues. The CDR3 is CASSRPSGDTQYF. The CDR3 DNA reads as TGTGCCAGTAGTCGCCCTAGTGGAGATACGCAGTATTTT. The entire variable domain, with the rest obtained from reference TRBV19 and TRBJ2-3, is as follows: DGGITQSPKYLFRKEGQNVTLSCEQNLNHDAMYWYRQDPGQGLRLIYYSQIVNDFQKGDIAEGYSVSREKKESFPLTVTSAQKNPTAFYLCASSRPSGDTQYFGPGTRLTVL.

This clone was seen just once. This chain links TRBV27 with TRBJ1-5; TRBD1 might be the D (6 bases). Germline V CDR1 and CDR2: MNHEY, SMNVEV (reference sequence). Trimming took off 2 bases at V and 7 bases at J, with 12 bases between the two ends. This CDR3 spans 14 amino acids. CDR3 residues: CASSLLGARQPQHF. The DNA for the CDR3 is TGTGCCAGCAGTTTACTGGGGGCCCGGCAGCCCCAGCATTTT.

The chain uses TRBV15 and TRBJ2-7; D gene uncertain. CDR3 size: 13 residues. Trimming removed 0 bases from V and 2 bases from J, with 5 bases in between. CDR1 and CDR2 (germline): LNHNV, YYDKDF (reference sequence). The chain's CDR3 is CATSRDQAYEQYF. CDR3 in DNA: TGTGCCACCAGCAGAGATCAGGCCTACGAGCAGTACTTC. Based on the CDR3 plus reference TRBV15 and TRBJ2-7, the full variable domain is DAMVIQNPRYQVTQFGKPVTLSCSQTLNHNVMYWYQQKSSQAPKLLFHYYDKDFNNEADTPDNFQSRRPNTSFCFLDIRSPGLGDTAMYLCATSRDQAYEQYFGPGTRLTVT.

The rearrangement links TRBV2 to TRBJ2-5; D is ambiguous. V lost 0 bases and J 5 bases, leaving 10 bases between the germline ends. CDR3 length equals 14 residues. The germline CDR1 and CDR2 sequences are SNHLY and FYNNEI. As DNA, the CDR3 is TGTGCCAGCAGTGAAGCCTCTCGGTTGGAGACCCAGTACTTC. This gives the protein CASSEASRLETQYF. The whole variable domain, filled in from reference TRBV2 and TRBJ2-5, reads EPEVTQTPSHQVTQMGQEVILRCVPISNHLYFYWYRQILGQKVEFLVSFYNNEISEKSEIFDDQFSVERPDGSNFTLKIRSTKLEDSAMYFCASSEASRLETQYFGPGTRLLVL.

V is TRBV15 and J is TRBJ1-2, with 7 bases aligning to TRBD1. Trimming took 1 base from V and 7 from J; bases not matched to a gene: 12. Per the germline V gene, CDR1 is LNHNV and CDR2 is YYDKDF (reference sequence). This CDR3 has 16 amino acids. The CDR3 DNA is TGTGCCACCAGCAGAGGGTTTGAAGGGGGCGCGGGTGGCTACACCTTC. It yields the protein CATSRGFEGGAGGYTF.

This clone turned up a few times. The gene calls are TRBV5-4 and TRBJ2-3; TRBD2 agrees at 9 bases. The CDR3 is 17 amino acids. Trimming took 1 base from V and 0 from J; bases not matched to a gene: 6. Germline values: CDR1 SGHNT, CDR2 YYREEE (reference sequence). CDR3: CASSLRLAGSSTDTQYF. In nucleotides, the CDR3 is TGTGCCAGCAGCTTGCGGCTAGCGGGGTCTAGCACAGATACGCAGTATTTT.

The J gene is TRBJ2-6, the V gene TRBV4-1; D remains ambiguous. V was clipped by 6 bases and J by 2 bases, with 8 bases between them. The length of the CDR3 is 14 residues. CDR1 and CDR2 from the germline V gene are MGHRA and YSYEKL. The CDR3: CASRKSTGANVLTF. CDR3 bases: TGCGCCAGCAGAAAGAGCACTGGGGCCAACGTCCTGACTTTC.

A single count supports this clone. V is TRBV27 and J is TRBJ1-4; possible D gene TRBD1, 5 bases. There are 14 residues in the CDR3. V lost 4 bases and J lost 7, with 13 bases in between. CDR1 MNHEY and CDR2 SMNVEV come from the germline V gene (reference sequence). CDR3 amino acids: CASSSTAGPEKLFF. The CDR3 bases are TGTGCCAGCAGTTCGACAGCCGGCCCTGAAAAACTGTTTTTT.

The chain joins TRBV7-9 to TRBJ2-3; 10 bases align to TRBD1. Germline-derived CDR1 and CDR2 are SEHNR and FQNEAQ (reference sequence). V was pared by 5 bases and J by 0 bases, with 8 bases of the junction left unmatched. CDR3 length: 17 amino acids. CDR3: CASSPTDRGESTDTQYF. The DNA for the CDR3 is TGTGCCAGCAGCCCGACGGACAGGGGGGAGAGCACAGATACGCAGTATTTT.

This rearrangement joins TRBV3-1 (or the pseudogene TRBV3-2) to TRBJ1-6; the D is unclear. This CDR3 spans 14 amino acids. CDR1 and CDR2 (germline): LGHDT, YNNKEL (reference sequence). V was shortened by 0 bases and J by 10 bases, with 10 bases between the two germline ends. The CDR3 DNA reads TGTGCCAGCAGCCAAGACACGCGGGGATCACCCCTCCACTTT. Translating it yields CASSQDTRGSPLHF.

Details on this clone: Other nucleotide sequences from this sample produce the same CDR3. V and J are TRBV2 and TRBJ2-2; 11 nucleotides align to TRBD1. The CDR3 is made up of 14 amino acids. Germline V gene lookup returns CDR1 SNHLY and CDR2 FYNNEI. The junction had 3 bases not matched to a gene; V was cut back by 8 bases and J by 4 bases. This CDR3 reads CASSGQGGTGELFF. The CDR3 DNA reads TGTGCCAGCTCGGGACAGGGGGGCACCGGGGAGCTGTTTTTT.

The chain recombines TRBV9 with TRBJ2-2; 8 bases are shared with TRBD1. V was pared by 4 bases and J by 7 bases, with 12 bases of the junction left unmatched. CDR3 length: 16 amino acids. Per germline, CDR1 SGDLS and CDR2 YYNGEE. In nucleotides, the CDR3 is TGTGCCAGCAGCCCCCGAGGACAGGGTGGGGACGGGGAGCTGTTTTTT. This gives the protein CASSPRGQGGDGELFF.

This chain links TRBV9 with TRBJ1-2; 10 nucleotides align to TRBD1. CDR1 and CDR2 from the germline V gene are SGDLS and YYNGEE. The J segment lost 3 bases and the V segment lost 4 bases, leaving 9 bases of the junction unmatched. The CDR3 extends over 16 amino acids. Written as DNA, the CDR3 is TGTGCCAGCAGCAGCGACAGGGGGCCGCCCGACTATGGCTACACCTTC. Its translation is CASSSDRGPPDYGYTF.

This CDR3 is CASSRNLAGPSYEQYF. The CDR3 coding sequence is TGTGCCAGCAGCCGGAATCTAGCGGGTCCCTCCTACGAGCAGTACTTC. V and J are TRBV3-1 (or the pseudogene TRBV3-2) and TRBJ2-7; 8 bases fit TRBD2. The germline V gene encodes CDR1 LGHDT and CDR2 YNNKEL (reference sequence). V shed 4 bases, J shed 0 bases, and the junction held 8 bases outside the gene matches. This CDR3 region has 16 residues.

This sequence joins TRBV9 and TRBJ1-1; D unresolved. The CDR3 has 14 amino acids. The germline gives CDR1 SGDLS, CDR2 YYNGEE. V gave up 7 bases and J gave up 5 bases, with 18 bases separating them. CDR3 region: CASSPGGVMTEAFF. In DNA, the CDR3 is TGTGCCAGCTCCCCCGGCGGGGTAATGACTGAAGCTTTCTTT.

This clone was picked up one time. The chain recombines TRBV7-2 with TRBJ2-3; TRBD2 agrees at 9 bases. The CDR3 extends over 15 amino acids. The germline gives CDR1 SGHTA, CDR2 FQGNSA. With 5 bases clipped from V and 2 bases from J, the junction kept 5 bases outside the gene matches. The CDR3: CASSLWTSVTDTQYF. CDR3 DNA sequence: TGTGCCAGCAGCCTATGGACTAGCGTCACAGATACGCAGTATTTT.

This clone was picked up many times. V and J are TRBV7-9 and TRBJ2-2; weak D call: TRBD2 (5 bases). V was clipped by 4 bases and J by 0 bases, with 15 bases between them. The germline V gene encodes CDR1 SEHNR and CDR2 FQNEAQ (reference sequence). This CDR3 contains 17 residues. CDR3 DNA sequence: TGTGCCAGCAGCTGGCCCCCGGGGAACACGAACACCGGGGAGCTGTTTTTT. Translated, it gives CASSWPPGNTNTGELFF.

The rearrangement links TRBV30 to TRBJ1-2; 8 bases align to TRBD1. Germline V gene sequence: CDR1 GTSNPN, CDR2 SVGIG (reference sequence). This CDR3 has 14 residues. V gave up 1 base and J gave up 8 bases; unmatched junction bases: 9. The CDR3 coding sequence is TGTGCCTGGAGTGGCGCAGGGGGCTTGAAGGGCTACACCTTC. This translates into CAWSGAGGLKGYTF. Together with reference TRBV30 and TRBJ1-2, the CDR3 gives the full variable domain: SQTIHQWPATLVQPVGSPLSLECTVEGTSNPNLYWYRQAAGRGLQLLFYSVGIGQISSEVPQNLSASRPQDRQFILSSKKLLLSDSGFYLCAWSGAGGLKGYTFGSGTRLTVV.

This CDR3 reads CASSEESGQELVLGYTF. For the CDR3, the DNA is TGTGCCAGCAGTGAAGAGTCGGGCCAAGAACTAGTTCTCGGCTACACCTTC. The rearrangement links TRBV2 to TRBJ1-2; D not certain. The CDR3 is 17 amino acids. Germline V CDR1 and CDR2: SNHLY, FYNNEI. V gave up 1 base and J gave up 8 bases, with 23 bases separating them.

This CDR3 reads CASSPPRVSYEQYF. In DNA, the CDR3 is TGTGCCAGCTCACCACCGAGGGTGAGCTACGAGCAGTACTTC. The chain joins TRBV18 to TRBJ2-7, with a weak D call TRBD2 (5 bases). Germline V gene lookup returns CDR1 KGHSH and CDR2 LQKENI. The CDR3 has 14 residues. Trimming removed 0 bases from V and 3 bases from J, with 9 bases in between.

The J gene is TRBJ2-2, the V gene TRBV11-2; maybe TRBD1 (6 bases). Germline assignment: CDR1 SGHAT and CDR2 FQNNGV. There are 15 residues in the CDR3. V lost 3 bases and J lost 1, with 9 bases in between. CDR3 amino acids: CASSFYRENTGELFF. The CDR3 region has the DNA TGTGCCAGCAGCTTCTACAGGGAGAACACCGGGGAGCTGTTTTTT.

The chain uses TRBV29-1 and TRBJ1-1, with D maybe TRBD1 (6 bases). The length of the CDR3 is 16 residues. CDR1 is SQVTM and CDR2 is ANQGSEA in the germline V gene. Between the trimmed V and J ends, which lost 6 bases and 5 bases, there was a span of 25 bases. DNA of the CDR3: TGCAGCGTCGCCCGGTTGATACAGGGTGTAAAAACTGAAGCTTTCTTT. This codes for CSVARLIQGVKTEAFF.